This T cell receptor (beta chain) was sequenced during a study of cytomegalovirus exposure and HLA in healthy donors. Turning to the study itself: A prior study identified just under 120 million unique TCR beta sequences from about 200 million T cells.

V gave up 4 bases and J gave up 4 bases; unmatched junction bases: 4. The CDR3 consists of 14 residues. Germline values: CDR1 SGHRS, CDR2 YFSETQ. It was with 60 Vbeta and 13 Jbeta primers that the PCR ran. Sequenced by immunoSEQ multiplex PCR; TCRdb stores in-frame clones only, minus some. The sample shows around 88,000 clones, and 4.5% to 6.5% sits with its ten largest clones. Concerning this clone itself: Its antigen remains unknown.

Study conclusions and caveats: The study labeled more than 150 TCR beta chains cytomegalovirus-associated. Another analysis was done later, and it associated roughly 15,000 TCR beta sequences with HLA alleles at 0.05 false discovery rate. Per published reports, the classifier diagnosed cytomegalovirus status with high specificity and sensitivity.

V and J are TRBV5-1 and TRBJ1-4, with TRBD1 matching 7 bases. Input material: PBMCs. The origin of this receptor is a girl aged 5-17 years in good health and CMV-seropositive. The CDR3 region has the DNA TGCGCCAGCAGCCCGGGACAGCTTAATGAAAAACTGTTTTTT. Amino acid sequence: CASSPGQLNEKLFF.